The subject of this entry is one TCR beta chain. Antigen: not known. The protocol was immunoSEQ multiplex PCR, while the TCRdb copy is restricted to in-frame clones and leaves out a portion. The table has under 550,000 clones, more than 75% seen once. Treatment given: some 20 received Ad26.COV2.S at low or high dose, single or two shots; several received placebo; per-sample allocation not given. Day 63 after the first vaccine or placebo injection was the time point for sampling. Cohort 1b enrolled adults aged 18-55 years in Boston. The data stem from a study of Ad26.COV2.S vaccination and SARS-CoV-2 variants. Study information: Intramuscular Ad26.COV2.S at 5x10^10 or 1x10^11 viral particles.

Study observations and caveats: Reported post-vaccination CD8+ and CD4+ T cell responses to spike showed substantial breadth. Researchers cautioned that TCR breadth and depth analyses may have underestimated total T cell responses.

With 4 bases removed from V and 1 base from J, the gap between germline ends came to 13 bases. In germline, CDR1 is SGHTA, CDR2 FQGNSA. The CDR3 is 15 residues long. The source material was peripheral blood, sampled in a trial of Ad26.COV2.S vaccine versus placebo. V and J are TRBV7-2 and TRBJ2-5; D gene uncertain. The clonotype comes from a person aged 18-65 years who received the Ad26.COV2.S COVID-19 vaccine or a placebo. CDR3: CASSSMPTVQETQYF. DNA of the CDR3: TGTGCCAGCAGCTCGATGCCGACGGTCCAAGAGACCCAGTACTTC. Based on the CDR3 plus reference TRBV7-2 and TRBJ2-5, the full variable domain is GAGVSQSPSNKVTEKGKDVELRCDPISGHTALYWYRQSLGQGLEFLIYFQGNSAPDKSGLPSDRFSAERTGGSVSTLTIQRTQQEDSAVYLCASSSMPTVQETQYFGPGTRLLVL.